A selection of T cell receptor beta chains follows, all from one sample in a study of T cells in Graves' hyperthyroidism and ophthalmopathy. TCRdb itself ran the multiplex PCR reads through MiXCR, one entry per CDR3 protein. The sample lists 450,000 to 550,000 distinct CDR3 sequences; approximately 24% were seen once. The material sequenced was blood. These receptor sequences come from a woman in her 30s with Graves' ophthalmopathy. The CDR3 runs from the conserved cysteine through the conserved F or W. A D gene is named only where the DNA matches it firmly. Where a row states a size, it is once, few, many or the class of an expanded clone; other rows omit it.

clone size	D gene	J gene	V gene	CDR3 protein	CDR3 DNA
many	TRBD1	TRBJ1-2	TRBV12-3/TRBV12-4	CASSLTTGEEYGYTF	TGTGCCAGCAGTTTAACGACAGGGGAAGAGTATGGCTACACCTTC
many	NA	TRBJ2-7	TRBV7-2	CASSLRGTVSYEQYF	TGTGCCAGCAGCTTACGGGGGACAGTCTCCTACGAGCAGTACTTC
many	NA	TRBJ2-7	TRBV5-1	CASSLLVDNPYEQYF	TGCGCCAGCAGCTTGCTTGTCGACAACCCCTACGAGCAGTACTTC
NA	TRBD1	TRBJ1-4	TRBV20-1	CSAVPGTGDEKLFF	TGCAGTGCTGTCCCCGGGACAGGGGATGAAAAACTGTTTTTT
NA	NA	TRBJ2-5	TRBV7-3	CASSLNPPGTTEETQYF	TGTGCCAGCAGCTTAAACCCACCCGGAACTACTGAAGAGACCCAGTACTTC
NA	TRBD2	TRBJ2-5	TRBV2	CASSARTSGGGETQYF	TGTGCCAGCAGTGCCCGGACTAGCGGGGGGGGAGAGACCCAGTACTTC
few	NA	TRBJ1-3	TRBV29-1	CSVVPDSGNTIYF	TGCAGCGTTGTTCCGGACAGCGGAAACACCATATATTTT
many	NA	TRBJ2-7	TRBV28	CASSLAGLVEQYF	TGTGCCAGCAGTTTGGCAGGTCTGGTCGAGCAGTACTTC
many	NA	TRBJ2-7	TRBV27	CASSSDGGASYEQYF	TGTGCCAGCAGTTCGGATGGGGGGGCCTCCTACGAGCAGTACTTC
many	NA	TRBJ1-2	TRBV5-1	CASSKDSPGYGYTF	TGCGCCAGCAGCAAGGACTCCCCGGGGTATGGCTACACCTTC
NA	NA	TRBJ1-2	TRBV7-9	CASSFGQSGYTF	TGTGCCAGCAGCTTTGGACAATCCGGCTACACCTTC
many	NA	TRBJ1-5	TRBV6-2/TRBV6-3	CASSHRKNSNQPQHF	TGTGCCAGCAGCCACAGGAAGAATAGCAATCAGCCCCAGCATTTT
many	TRBD2	TRBJ2-2	TRBV4-1	CASSQDQAGGLTGELFF	TGCGCCAGCAGCCAAGATCAAGCGGGGGGGCTCACCGGGGAGCTGTTTTTT
many	NA	TRBJ2-7	TRBV6-5	CASSYDGRSPYEQYF	TGTGCCAGCAGTTACGACGGGCGGAGTCCTTACGAGCAGTACTTC
NA	NA	TRBJ1-5	TRBV18	CASSPEDNQPQHF	TGTGCCAGCTCACCAGAAGACAATCAGCCCCAGCATTTT
few	NA	TRBJ2-3	TRBV5-1	CASSLMGTDTQYF	TGCGCCAGCAGCTTGATGGGCACAGATACGCAGTATTTT
many	TRBD1	TRBJ1-1	TRBV19	CASRPHRGRFTEAFF	TGTGCCAGTAGACCACACAGGGGGCGCTTCACTGAAGCTTTCTTT
many	TRBD1	TRBJ1-5	TRBV2	CATTEWTGGNQPQHF	TGTGCCACGACCGAATGGACAGGGGGCAACCAGCCCCAGCATTTT
few	NA	TRBJ1-1	TRBV27	CASSSGLLANTEAFF	TGTGCCAGCAGTTCTGGCCTTCTGGCCAACACTGAAGCTTTCTTT
many	TRBD2	TRBJ2-5	TRBV7-2	CASSLVTGGGAPETQYF	TGTGCCAGCAGCTTAGTGACAGGCGGGGGGGCCCCAGAGACCCAGTACTTC
NA	NA	TRBJ1-1	TRBV29-1	CSVEDGRARGRNTEAFF	TGCAGCGTTGAAGACGGCAGGGCCCGGGGGAGGAACACTGAAGCTTTCTTT
many	NA	TRBJ1-1	TRBV28	CASTRGGTEAFF	TGTGCCAGCACGAGGGGGGGAACTGAAGCTTTCTTT